These 13 T cell receptor beta chains were sequenced from one sample in a study of blood T cells in healthy people across ages. Primed by a sample-barcoded 5' primer and a J-beta primer mix, a second PCR proceeded for about 7 to 12 cycles. TCRdb processed the 5' RACE reads anew with MiXCR; each CDR3 protein has one entry. Of roughly 680,000 distinct CDR3 sequences listed, 45% to 60% were seen once; the top ten hold around an eighth. The sample taken for sequencing was blood. These receptors were obtained from a woman aged 80 or over in good health.

The rearrangement links TRBV6-1 to TRBJ2-7; possibly TRBD1 or TRBD2 for D (5 bases each). Germline CDR1 MNHNS, CDR2 SASEGT. This CDR3 has 16 amino acids. V was shortened by 4 bases and J by 0 bases, with 16 bases between the two germline ends. This chain's CDR3 is CASSASGFGASYEQYF. The CDR3 nucleotides are TGTGCCAGCAGTGCCAGCGGATTCGGGGCCTCCTACGAGCAGTACTTC.

As regards this clonotype: A much more abundant neighbour one base away suggests this may be a read error. The DNA of the CDR3 is TGTACCAGCAGCGTACAGTCGGGCCCTCCGGGCTATGGCTACACCTTC. This sequence encodes CTSSVQSGPPGYGYTF. J is TRBJ1-2 and V is TRBV9; D unclear. Looked up from germline, CDR1 is SGDLS and CDR2 is YYNGEE. This CDR3 spans 16 amino acids.

This clonotype was counted at least ten times. The V gene is TRBV7-2, the J gene TRBJ2-1; 7 positions match TRBD2. The CDR3 is 12 residues long. CDR1 is SGHTA, CDR2 FQGNSA, per germline. The V gene end was trimmed by 3 bases and the J gene end by 13 bases; junction bases not matched to a gene: 6. CDR3 DNA sequence: TGTGCCAGCAGCTTCCGGGGGAGGGGACAGTTCTTC. It yields the protein CASSFRGRGQFF.

The chain recombines TRBV4-1 with TRBJ2-1; D is possibly TRBD1 or TRBD2 (5 bases each). CDR3 length: 16 residues. CDR1 is MGHRA and CDR2 is YSYEKL in the germline V gene. Trimming cost V 0 bases and J 7 bases, with 16 bases left between them. The CDR3 spells CASSQDRPGRRNEQFF. The CDR3 nucleotides read TGCGCCAGCAGCCAAGATAGACCAGGGCGGAGGAATGAGCAGTTCTTC.

This clonotype came up many times. The V call is TRBV27, the J call TRBJ2-7; a weak D match, TRBD1 (5 bases). V was shortened by 2 bases and J by 2 bases, with 10 bases between the two germline ends. Per the germline V gene, CDR1 is MNHEY and CDR2 is SMNVEV (reference sequence). The CDR3 spans 14 residues. The CDR3 is CASSLSRAPYEQYF. CDR3 DNA sequence: TGTGCCAGCAGTTTAAGCAGGGCACCCTACGAGCAGTACTTC.

The chain employs TRBV5-1 and TRBJ1-2, with D possibly TRBD1 on 5 matching bases. Germline V gene data show CDR1 as SGHRS and CDR2 as YFSETQ. V lost 1 base to trimming and J lost 8 bases, with 21 bases between them. CDR3 size: 16 residues. The CDR3 loop reads CASSLQLGPTTYGYTF. DNA of the CDR3: TGCGCCAGCAGCTTGCAGTTGGGACCCACGACGTACGGCTACACCTTC.

This chain uses TRBV29-1 with TRBJ2-7; TRBD1 matches at 7 bases. Germline trimming cut 4 bases from V and 7 bases from J; bases unmatched to any gene: 13. Germline V gene lookup returns CDR1 SQVTM and CDR2 ANQGSEA. The CDR3 totals 14 residues. The CDR3 region has the DNA TGCAGCGTTGGGGACAGCCGGACTTACAATGAGCAGTACTTC. Residues: CSVGDSRTYNEQYF.

The genes are TRBV28 and TRBJ2-5; weak D call: TRBD2 (7 bases). The J call may not be correct, given that the DNA end is closer to TRBJ2-7. The CDR3 has 14 amino acids. CDR1 and CDR2 from the germline V gene are MDHEN and SYDVKM. In DNA form, the CDR3 reads TGTGCCAGCAGTCTAGGGGGGGGGCCGGGCGAGCAGTACTTC. Its protein product is CASSLGGGPGEQYF.

This clonotype was found a few times. Germline is not matched at one junction end, which may reflect a read error. The gene calls are TRBV4-1 and TRBJ1-2; 9 nucleotides align to TRBD1. Germline V gene lookup returns CDR1 MGHRA and CDR2 YSYEKL. CDR3 length: 13 amino acids. The chain's CDR3 is CASSPGTGYGHTF. The CDR3 DNA is TGCGCCAGCAGCCCCGGGACAGGGTATGGCCACACCTTC.

This clonotype was picked up many times. This chain joins TRBV20-1 and TRBJ1-1, with a weak D call TRBD1 (6 bases). Germline V gene sequence: CDR1 DFQATT, CDR2 SNEGSKA (reference sequence). The CDR3 spans 16 residues. Trimming took 0 bases from V and 1 from J, leaving 15 bases between them. The DNA of the CDR3 is TGCAGTGCTAGAGATAAGGGGGGAGGGACGAACACTGAAGCTTTCTTT. Its translation is CSARDKGGGTNTEAFF.

The chain uses TRBV28 and TRBJ2-7; D not certain. This CDR3 comprises 12 residues. Germline V gives CDR1 MDHEN, CDR2 SYDVKM. V dropped 5 bases and J dropped 2 bases, with 7 bases sitting between them. CDR3 protein: CASSRTTYEQYF. The DNA for the CDR3 is TGTGCCAGCAGTCGAACAACCTACGAGCAGTACTTC.

Only a few counts were recorded for this clonotype. The chain links TRBV2 to TRBJ2-5, with 8 positions matching TRBD2. Germline CDR1 SNHLY, CDR2 FYNNEI. The CDR3 contains 14 residues. Unmatched junction bases numbered 3, after V lost 6 bases and J lost 0 bases. The CDR3 reads CASRSGGYQETQYF. The CDR3 DNA reads as TGTGCCAGCAGGTCGGGGGGGTACCAAGAGACCCAGTACTTC.

The chain uses TRBV29-1 and TRBJ2-5; no clear D gene. Trimming removed 8 bases from V and 0 bases from J, with 10 bases in between. The CDR3 totals 12 residues. Germline V gene sequence: CDR1 SQVTM, CDR2 ANQGSEA. As DNA, the CDR3 is TGCAGCTCAAGACGGAACCAAGAGACCCAGTACTTC. Translation: CSSRRNQETQYF. Complete variable domain (other parts from reference TRBV29-1 and TRBJ2-5): SAVISQKPSRDICQRGTSLTIQCQVDSQVTMMFWYRQQPGQSLTLIATANQGSEATYESGFVIDKFPISRPNLTFSTLTVSNMSPEDSSIYLCSSRRNQETQYFGPGTRLLVL.